The clone carrying this TCR beta chain came up many times. Its cognate antigen is unknown. Axillary draining lymph nodes of breast cancer patients supplied the node samples. In TCRdb, the multiplex PCR reads were re-called with MiXCR into one record per CDR3 protein. The repertoire consists of 160,000 or so distinct CDR3 sequences, with around 35% occurring once and the leading ten covering roughly 3.8%. These data belong to a study of breast tumors, draining lymph nodes, adjacent tissues. Whole-study findings and limits: Tumors had less TCR diversity than lymph nodes, more than nontumor tissue.

Trimming at V came to 3 bases and at J to 4 bases, leaving 4 bases not matched to a gene. CDR1 is SGDLS and CDR2 is YYNGEE in the germline V gene. This CDR3 comprises 16 residues. Sequencing was performed on axillary lymph node tissue. The source is a female donor with breast cancer. Some clones in this sample may be carry-over from other donors' samples. J is TRBJ2-1 and V is TRBV9, with TRBD2 matching over 13 bases. The CDR3 DNA reads TGTGCCAGCAGCGGGGGGACTAGCGGGATATACAATGAGCAGTTCTTC. This codes for CASSGGTSGIYNEQFF.